What follows are 27 T cell receptor beta chains derived from one specimen sequenced in a study of human CD8 memory T cell subsets. UMI-labeled 5' RACE produced the TCR beta libraries. Each CDR3 protein gets one entry in TCRdb, which reprocessed the 5' RACE reads and gives no DNA. Across fewer than 20,000 distinct CDR3 sequences, the top ten clones capture 5.4% of the sample. The material sequenced was CD8+ T cells from PBMCs. The receptors come from a human donor in good health.

V and J are TRBV4-1 and TRBJ2-4. The CDR3 extends over 12 amino acids. CDR1 MGHRA and CDR2 YSYEKL come from the germline V gene. The CDR3 region is CASSQEGVVQYF.

The V and J genes are TRBV24-1 and TRBJ2-7; TCRdb's D call of TRBD1 is untestable without DNA. Germline V gene data show CDR1 as KGHDR and CDR2 as SFDVKD. This CDR3 spans 15 amino acids. CDR3 in amino acids: CATNYRGPSAYEQYF.

The genes are TRBV28 and TRBJ2-7; without DNA, the TCRdb call of TRBD1 cannot be checked. The CDR3 has 16 residues. Germline V gene data show CDR1 as MDHEN and CDR2 as SYDVKM. The CDR3 here is CASSSYTGTASYEQYF.

V usage is TRBV28 and J usage is TRBJ1-2; the D call of TRBD1 rests on TCRdb alone, since no DNA is present to check it. The CDR3 runs 15 residues. Germline V gene data show CDR1 as MDHEN and CDR2 as SYDVKM. The CDR3 loop is CASSSTGVANYGYTF.

The J gene is TRBJ1-6, the V gene TRBV6-5. Germline values: CDR1 MNHEY, CDR2 SVGAGI. The CDR3 totals 13 residues. CDR3 loop: CASSYGPRSPLHF.

This chain joins TRBV24-1 and TRBJ2-7; TCRdb picks TRBD1, but there is no DNA to check that call. CDR1 and CDR2 from the germline V gene are KGHDR and SFDVKD. The CDR3 is made up of 14 amino acids. The chain's CDR3 is CATSDSRGAYEQYF.

The CDR3 loop is CASSQGQSSYEQYF. V is TRBV4-3 and J is TRBJ2-7; TCRdb calls TRBD1, which cannot be checked without DNA. This CDR3 comprises 14 residues. Germline V gene sequence: CDR1 LGHNA, CDR2 YSLEER.

This clonotype is labeled medium-sized based on frequency. The V and J genes are TRBV29-1 and TRBJ2-1; there is no DNA to check the TCRdb D call of TRBD2. Germline values: CDR1 SQVTM, CDR2 ANQGSEA. The CDR3 runs 15 residues. The CDR3 is CSGKTSGSLYNEQFF.

The genes are TRBV24-1 and TRBJ2-3. This CDR3 spans 16 amino acids. CDR1 and CDR2 from the germline V gene are KGHDR and SFDVKD. The CDR3: CATSDLQDPSPDTQYF.

V gene TRBV4-3 combines with J gene TRBJ1-1. Per germline, CDR1 LGHNA and CDR2 YSLEER. The CDR3 sequence is 17 residues long. CDR3 residues: CASSQEFLLGENTEAFF.

V and J are TRBV2 and TRBJ2-2. Germline CDR1 SNHLY, CDR2 FYNNEI. The CDR3 is 15 amino acids. The CDR3 region is CASSLMMGETGELFF.

This chain joins TRBV13 and TRBJ2-6; the D call of TRBD2 rests on TCRdb alone, since no DNA is present to check it. The CDR3 is 19 amino acids. Germline V gives CDR1 PRHDT, CDR2 FYEKMQ (reference sequence). The CDR3: CASSENRGSIASGANVLTF.

This chain connects TRBV7-8 to TRBJ2-2; TCRdb's assignment of TRBD1 cannot be checked, as there is no DNA. This CDR3 contains 15 residues. Germline V gene lookup returns CDR1 SGHVS and CDR2 FQNEAQ. The CDR3: CASSLWTSNTGELFF.

J is TRBJ2-7 and V is TRBV2; the D call from TCRdb, TRBD1, cannot be confirmed without DNA. The CDR3 sequence is 14 residues long. Germline values: CDR1 SNHLY, CDR2 FYNNEI. The CDR3 sequence is CASSTTDGAYEQYF.

The rearrangement uses TRBV10-3 and TRBJ1-1. The CDR3 runs 13 residues. Germline V gene lookup returns CDR1 ENHRY and CDR2 SYGVKD. CDR3 protein: CAISETADTEAFF.

The chain is built from TRBV5-1 and TRBJ2-2. CDR1 SGHRS and CDR2 YFSETQ come from the germline V gene. The CDR3 runs to 16 residues. CDR3 amino acids: CASSFMWLANTGELFF.

The genes are TRBV21-1 and TRBJ1-1; as DNA is missing, the TRBD1 call by TCRdb cannot be tested. TRBV21-1 is a documented pseudogene. This CDR3 comprises 18 residues. The CDR3 sequence: CASSNVGYPPRMNTEAFF.

V and J are TRBV28 and TRBJ2-1; lacking DNA, the TRBD1 call made by TCRdb goes unchecked. Germline V gene sequence: CDR1 MDHEN, CDR2 SYDVKM. The CDR3 is made up of 15 amino acids. CDR3: CASALGTGFANEQFF.

V usage is TRBV11-1 and J usage is TRBJ2-7; TCRdb gives TRBD1 as the D gene, but with no DNA this cannot be confirmed. Germline V gives CDR1 SGHAT, CDR2 FQDESV (reference sequence). This CDR3 is 12 amino acids long. The CDR3 sequence is CASSLQGSEQYF.

The chain recombines TRBV7-8 with TRBJ2-5; the D call of TRBD1 rests on TCRdb alone, since no DNA is present to check it. Per the germline V gene, CDR1 is SGHVS and CDR2 is FQNEAQ. There are 15 residues in the CDR3. CDR3 residues: CASSSDRGLGETQYF.

The V call is TRBV6-5, the J call TRBJ2-1; TCRdb gives TRBD1 as the D gene, but with no DNA this cannot be confirmed. CDR3 length: 12 residues. Germline loops: CDR1 MNHEY, CDR2 SVGAGI. CDR3 protein: CASSPGGGEQFF.

V is TRBV5-6 and J is TRBJ2-3; the TCRdb D gene call, TRBD1, has no DNA to confirm it. There are 14 residues in the CDR3. CDR1 and CDR2 from the germline V gene are SGHDT and YYEEEE. CDR3 residues: CASGGTRGTDTQYF.

The chain links TRBV9 to TRBJ2-1. Germline V gene sequence: CDR1 SGDLS, CDR2 YYNGEE. This CDR3 spans 13 amino acids. CDR3 region: CASSDSWGNEQFF. The full variable domain, rest sourced from reference TRBV9 and TRBJ2-1, is DSGVTQTPKHLITATGQRVTLRCSPRSGDLSVYWYQQSLDQGLQFLIQYYNGEERAKGNILERFSAQQFPDLHSELNLSSLELGDSALYFCASSDSWGNEQFFGPGTRLTVL.

CDR3 loop: CASSSGIGESDTEAFF. This rearrangement joins TRBV11-3 to TRBJ1-1; TCRdb calls TRBD1, which cannot be checked without DNA. Germline lookup yields CDR1 SGHNT and CDR2 YENEEA. The CDR3 is 16 amino acids.

The chain uses TRBV7-9 and TRBJ2-1; the D call of TRBD1 rests on TCRdb alone, since no DNA is present to check it. The germline gives CDR1 SEHNR, CDR2 FQNEAQ (reference sequence). This CDR3 comprises 15 residues. The CDR3: CASSLGQGSYNEQFF. The whole variable domain, filled in from reference TRBV7-9 and TRBJ2-1, reads DTGVSQNPRHKITKRGQNVTFRCDPISEHNRLYWYRQTLGQGPEFLTYFQNEAQLEKSRLLSDRFSAERPKGSFSTLEIQRTEQGDSAMYLCASSLGQGSYNEQFFGPGTRLTVL.

The chain links TRBV6-5 to TRBJ1-1. From germline, CDR1 is MNHEY and CDR2 SVGAGI. The CDR3 runs to 15 residues. The CDR3 spells CASSYSRTLSTEAFF.

CDR3 sequence reads: CASRDEGASGRVYEQFF. The rearrangement joins TRBV6-2 or TRBV6-3 to TRBJ2-1; the D call of TRBD2 rests on TCRdb alone, since no DNA is present to check it. Germline CDR1 and CDR2: MNHEY and SVGEGT. This CDR3 has 17 residues.